Each of the 21 T cell receptor beta chains below was sequenced from the same sample in a study of immune evolution from preneoplasia to lung adenocarcinoma. The data were produced by immunoSEQ multiplex PCR, yet TCRdb's version contains in-frame clones alone and is incomplete. This sample has some 10,000 clones, with roughly 77% found just once. Sequences were obtained from FFPE minimally invasive lung adenocarcinoma tissue. The source of these receptors is an older donor with lung adenocarcinoma.

The chain joins TRBV30 to TRBJ2-5; 7 bases match TRBD1. CDR1 and CDR2 from the germline V gene are GTSNPN and SVGIG (reference sequence). With 8 bases clipped from V and 5 bases from J, the junction kept 8 bases outside the gene matches. The CDR3 spans 12 residues. The CDR3 region has the DNA TGTGCCCAACAGGGGATCGGGGAGACCCAGTACTTC. Protein product: CAQQGIGETQYF.

The genes are TRBV5-4 and TRBJ2-7; D is perhaps TRBD2 (6 bases). This CDR3 region has 13 residues. Per germline, CDR1 SGHNT and CDR2 YYREEE (reference sequence). The V and J ends lost 0 bases and 3 bases respectively, with 7 bases between them. CDR3 region: CASSLAGSYEQYF. In DNA form, the CDR3 reads TGTGCCAGCAGCTTGGCCGGGAGCTACGAGCAGTACTTC.

By share, this clone counts as medium-sized. The rearrangement uses TRBV7-8 and TRBJ1-3; no firm D call. The V end was cut by 5 bases, the J end by 2 bases, with 10 bases between. This CDR3 region has 14 residues. CDR1 and CDR2 (germline): SGHVS, FQNEAQ. CDR3 sequence (DNA): TGTGCCAGCAGCGCTAGGGCTGCTGGAAACACCATATATTTT. It is translated as CASSARAAGNTIYF.

The V gene is TRBV2, the J gene TRBJ2-5; D ambiguous. This CDR3 comprises 12 residues. The germline V gene has CDR1 SNHLY and CDR2 FYNNEI. Trimming pared 3 bases from V and 4 bases from J, leaving 6 bases between. The CDR3 region has the DNA TGTGCCAGCAGTGATGGCGCAGAGACCCAGTACTTC. This gives the protein CASSDGAETQYF.

This clone has only a few counts. This rearrangement joins TRBV5-1 to TRBJ2-1; tentative D call: TRBD2 (6 bases). This CDR3 is 15 amino acids long. The V end was cut by 4 bases, the J end by 1 base, with 12 bases between. Germline V gene data show CDR1 as SGHRS and CDR2 as YFSETQ. In DNA, the CDR3 is TGCGCCAGCAGCAGTAGCGGAGGGTCCTACAATGAGCAGTTCTTC. It translates to CASSSSGGSYNEQFF.

The V gene is TRBV10-3, the J gene TRBJ1-2; TRBD1 is a possible D gene (6 bases). Trimming shortened V by 2 bases and J by 2 bases, and 9 bases separated the two germline ends. The CDR3 runs 14 residues. Germline V gene sequence: CDR1 ENHRY, CDR2 SYGVKD. The CDR3 DNA is TGTGCCATCAGTGAGCAGACAGGCAACTATGGCTACACCTTC. Amino acids: CAISEQTGNYGYTF.

This chain joins TRBV2 and TRBJ2-3, with TRBD2 matching 8 bases. Germline V gene lookup returns CDR1 SNHLY and CDR2 FYNNEI. V trimming: 6 bases; J trimming: 0 bases; junction bases outside the gene matches: 5. The CDR3 consists of 15 residues. The CDR3 DNA reads TGTGCCAGCAGCTTAGCGGGGTCTAGCACAGATACGCAGTATTTT. It codes for CASSLAGSSTDTQYF.

The chain joins TRBV7-8 to TRBJ1-5; 8 bases agree with TRBD1. V dropped 5 bases and J dropped 4; count of bases not matched to a gene: 4. The CDR3 has 14 amino acids. The germline V gene has CDR1 SGHVS and CDR2 FQNEAQ. The CDR3 coding sequence is TGTGCCAGCAGCCGGACAGGGAATAATCAGCCCCAGCATTTT. Translated, it gives CASSRTGNNQPQHF.

V gene TRBV5-1 combines with J gene TRBJ2-1; the match to TRBD1 covers 10 bases. The CDR3 sequence is 15 residues long. V trimming: 4 bases; J trimming: 9 bases; junction bases outside the gene matches: 10. Germline assignment: CDR1 SGHRS and CDR2 YFSETQ. CDR3 loop: CASSQGQGRISEQFF. As DNA, the CDR3 is TGCGCCAGCAGCCAGGGACAGGGGAGGATTAGTGAGCAGTTCTTC.

This clone was observed a single time. The chain joins TRBV2 to TRBJ2-7, with TRBD2 matching over 7 bases. The CDR3 covers 12 residues. Germline CDR1 reads SNHLY; CDR2 reads FYNNEI. J lost 2 bases, V lost 7 bases, and 2 bases had no gene match. The CDR3 loop reads CASNGGAYEQYF. CDR3 bases: TGTGCCAGCAATGGGGGGGCCTACGAGCAGTACTTC.

The J gene is TRBJ2-2, the V gene TRBV4-1; D ambiguous. From germline, CDR1 is MGHRA and CDR2 YSYEKL. This CDR3 region has 14 residues. V was trimmed by 1 base and J by 3 bases, leaving 6 bases between them. The CDR3, as DNA: TGCGCCAGCAGCCAAGTCGGATACACCGGGGAGCTGTTTTTT. Translation gives CASSQVGYTGELFF.

In nucleotides, the CDR3 is TGTGCCAGCAGCTATGGACAGGGAGGTGGTGAAAAACTGTTTTTT. Protein product: CASSYGQGGGEKLFF. The rearrangement joins TRBV7-9 to TRBJ1-4; 8 bases map to TRBD1. This CDR3 contains 15 residues. CDR1 is SEHNR, CDR2 FQNEAQ, per germline (reference sequence). The V gene end was trimmed by 4 bases and the J gene end by 7 bases; junction bases not matched to a gene: 8.

This clone has only a few counts. The chain recombines TRBV4-1 with TRBJ1-6; 10 bases are a match to TRBD1. There are 16 residues in the CDR3. Germline assignment: CDR1 MGHRA and CDR2 YSYEKL. The V gene end was trimmed by 0 bases and the J gene end by 10 bases; junction bases not matched to a gene: 6. The CDR3, as DNA: TGCGCCAGCAGCCAAGAGCCTGGGGACAGGGGATCACCCCTCCACTTT. It yields the protein CASSQEPGDRGSPLHF.

As concerns this clone: At one of its ends the junction is not consistent with the germline gene, which may arise from a read error. V gene TRBV18 combines with J gene TRBJ1-1; tentatively, D is TRBD1 (5 bases). Germline lookup yields CDR1 KGHSH and CDR2 LQKENI. The CDR3 spans 16 residues. CDR3 residues: CASPPPYRGMNTEAFF. In DNA, the CDR3 is TGTGCCAGCCCACCACCGTATAGGGGCATGAACACTGAAGCTTTCTTT.

This sequence joins TRBV12-5 and TRBJ2-5; D call uncertain. Deletions cut 1 base from V and 3 bases from J, with 6 bases between. The CDR3 length is 13 residues. Germline V gene data show CDR1 as LGHNT and CDR2 as FRNRAP. CDR3: CASGLGSKETQYF. For the CDR3, the DNA is TGTGCTAGTGGTTTGGGCAGCAAAGAGACCCAGTACTTC.

This rearrangement joins TRBV6-1 to TRBJ2-3, with D unresolved. Trimming left V 3 bases short and J 15 bases short, with 13 bases between. Germline assignment: CDR1 MNHNS and CDR2 SASEGT. This CDR3 has 11 residues. DNA of the CDR3: TGTGCCAGCAGTGATTCCCTTTCCCGATATTTT. It translates to CASSDSLSRYF.

The rearrangement joins TRBV25-1 to TRBJ2-7, with 7 bases aligning to TRBD2. Unmatched junction bases numbered 7, after V lost 2 bases and J lost 3 bases. Per the germline V gene, CDR1 is MGHDK and CDR2 is SYGVNS. CDR3 length equals 15 residues. In DNA form, the CDR3 reads TGTGCCAGCAGTGAACCTTGGCGGGAGTTCTACGAGCAGTACTTC. Protein product: CASSEPWREFYEQYF.

This clone was counted between two and nine times. The chain combines TRBV19 with TRBJ2-2, with TRBD2 matching over 8 bases. The germline CDR1 and CDR2 sequences are LNHDA and SQIVND (reference sequence). This CDR3 is 19 amino acids long. Trimming cost V 3 bases and J 7 bases; bases outside gene matches: 19. The CDR3 region is CASSIPAHKTGTRGGELFF. As DNA, the CDR3 is TGTGCCAGTAGTATCCCCGCTCATAAAACGGGGACTAGAGGCGGGGAGCTGTTTTTT.

This sequence joins TRBV10-1 and TRBJ2-7; no definite D call. Germline V CDR1 and CDR2: WNHNN, SYGVQD (reference sequence). V was pared by 6 bases and J by 0 bases, with 6 bases between. CDR3 length: 12 residues. The CDR3, as DNA: TGCGCCAGCAGCTACTACTCCTACGAGCAGTACTTC. Protein: CASSYYSYEQYF.

This clone was picked up a small number of times. The V gene is TRBV19, the J gene TRBJ2-1; TRBD1 or TRBD2 may be the D gene (5 bases each). The CDR3 contains 13 residues. Trimming pared 0 bases from V and 14 bases from J, leaving 14 bases between. Looked up from germline, CDR1 is LNHDA and CDR2 is SQIVND (reference sequence). CDR3 nucleotide sequence: TGTGCCAGTAGTATAGACGGGGCAAGGGTGAAGTTCTTC. Protein product: CASSIDGARVKFF. Using reference TRBV19 and TRBJ2-1 for the parts outside the CDR3, the full variable domain is DGGITQSPKYLFRKEGQNVTLSCEQNLNHDAMYWYRQDPGQGLRLIYYSQIVNDFQKGDIAEGYSVSREKKESFPLTVTSAQKNPTAFYLCASSIDGARVKFFGPGTRLTVL.

The chain recombines TRBV19 with TRBJ2-1; D is undetermined. Germline V gene data show CDR1 as LNHDA and CDR2 as SQIVND (reference sequence). The germline V and J ends were trimmed by 6 bases and 0 bases, with 21 bases remaining between them. The CDR3 length is 18 residues. The CDR3 DNA is TGTGCCAGTAGCCCCGATTCAAAAGGGATCAGCTCCTACAATGAGCAGTTCTTC. This sequence encodes CASSPDSKGISSYNEQFF.